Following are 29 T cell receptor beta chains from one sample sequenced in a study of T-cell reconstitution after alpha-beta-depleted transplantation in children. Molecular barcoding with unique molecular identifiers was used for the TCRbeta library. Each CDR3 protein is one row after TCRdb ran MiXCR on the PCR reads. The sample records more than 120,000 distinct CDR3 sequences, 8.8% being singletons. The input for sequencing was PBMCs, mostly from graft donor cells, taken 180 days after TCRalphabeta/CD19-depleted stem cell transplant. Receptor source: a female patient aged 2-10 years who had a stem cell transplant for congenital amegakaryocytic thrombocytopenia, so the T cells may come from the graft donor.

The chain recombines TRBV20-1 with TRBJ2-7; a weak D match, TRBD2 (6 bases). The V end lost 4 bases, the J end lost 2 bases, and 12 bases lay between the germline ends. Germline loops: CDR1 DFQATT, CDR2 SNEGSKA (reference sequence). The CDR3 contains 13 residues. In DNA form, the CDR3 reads TGCAGTGCTATACCGGGGGTCCCCTACGAGCAGTACTTC. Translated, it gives CSAIPGVPYEQYF.

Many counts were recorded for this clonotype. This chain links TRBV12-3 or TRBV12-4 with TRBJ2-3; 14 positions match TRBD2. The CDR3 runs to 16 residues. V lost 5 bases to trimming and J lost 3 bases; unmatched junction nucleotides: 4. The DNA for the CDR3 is TGTGCCAGCAGTCACAGGACTAGCGGGAGGACAGATACGCAGTATTTT. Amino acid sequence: CASSHRTSGRTDTQYF.

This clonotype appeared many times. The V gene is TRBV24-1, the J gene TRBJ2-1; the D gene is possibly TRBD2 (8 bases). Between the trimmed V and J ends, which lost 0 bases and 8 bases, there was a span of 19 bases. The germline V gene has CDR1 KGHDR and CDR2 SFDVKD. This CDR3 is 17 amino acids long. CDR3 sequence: CATSDLRGTGGGDEQFF. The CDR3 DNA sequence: TGTGCCACCAGTGATTTGCGCGGAACGGGAGGGGGCGATGAGCAGTTCTTC.

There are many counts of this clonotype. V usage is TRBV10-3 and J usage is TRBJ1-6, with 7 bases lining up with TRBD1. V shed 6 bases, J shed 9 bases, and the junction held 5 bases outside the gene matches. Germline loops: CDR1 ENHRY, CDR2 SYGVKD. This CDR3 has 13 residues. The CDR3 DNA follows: TGTGCCATCAGCATTGGGGACAGTTCACCCCTCCACTTT. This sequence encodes CAISIGDSSPLHF.

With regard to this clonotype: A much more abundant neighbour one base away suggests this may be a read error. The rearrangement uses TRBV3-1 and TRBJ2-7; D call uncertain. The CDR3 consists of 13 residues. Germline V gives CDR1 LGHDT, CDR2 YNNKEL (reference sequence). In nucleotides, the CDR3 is TGTGCCAACAGCCCACGAAGCTCCTACGAGCAGTACTTC. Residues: CANSPRSSYEQYF.

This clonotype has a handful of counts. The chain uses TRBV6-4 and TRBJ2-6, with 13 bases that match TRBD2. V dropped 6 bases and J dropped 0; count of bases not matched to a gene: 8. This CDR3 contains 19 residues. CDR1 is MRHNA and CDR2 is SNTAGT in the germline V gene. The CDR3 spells CASRVTSGRISSGANVLTF. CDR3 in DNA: TGTGCCAGCAGGGTGACTAGCGGGAGGATTAGCTCTGGGGCCAACGTCCTGACTTTC.

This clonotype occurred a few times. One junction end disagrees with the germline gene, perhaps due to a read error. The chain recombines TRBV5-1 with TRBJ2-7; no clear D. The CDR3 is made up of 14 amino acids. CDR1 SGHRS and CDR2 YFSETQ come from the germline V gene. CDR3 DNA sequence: TGCGCCAGCAGCCAGGAGTCCTCCTCCGACGAGCAGTACTTC. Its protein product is CASSQESSSDEQYF.

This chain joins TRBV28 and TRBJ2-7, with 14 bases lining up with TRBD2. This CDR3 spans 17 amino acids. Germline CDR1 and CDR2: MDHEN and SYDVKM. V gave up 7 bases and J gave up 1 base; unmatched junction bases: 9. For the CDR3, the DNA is TGTGCCAGCACCTTGCCCGGGACTAGCGGGAGTTCCTACGAGCAGTACTTC. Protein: CASTLPGTSGSSYEQYF.

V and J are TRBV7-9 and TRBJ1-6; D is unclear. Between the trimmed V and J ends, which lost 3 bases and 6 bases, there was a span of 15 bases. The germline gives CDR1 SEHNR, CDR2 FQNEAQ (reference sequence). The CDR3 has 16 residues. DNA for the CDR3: TGTGCCAGCAGCTTCCTAGGACCCCTATCTAATTCACCCCTCCACTTT. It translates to CASSFLGPLSNSPLHF.

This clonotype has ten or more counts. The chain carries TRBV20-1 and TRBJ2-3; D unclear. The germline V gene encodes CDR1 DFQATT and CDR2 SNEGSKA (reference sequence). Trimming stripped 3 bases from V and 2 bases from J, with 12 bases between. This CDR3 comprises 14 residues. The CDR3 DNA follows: TGCAGTGCTAGCACACGACTGACCACAGATACGCAGTATTTT. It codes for CSASTRLTTDTQYF.

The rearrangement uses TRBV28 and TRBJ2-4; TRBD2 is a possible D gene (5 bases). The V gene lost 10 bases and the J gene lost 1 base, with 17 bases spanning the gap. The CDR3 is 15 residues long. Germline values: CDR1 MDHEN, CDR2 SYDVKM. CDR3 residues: CATLTRVAAKNIQYF. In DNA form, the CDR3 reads TGTGCCACCTTAACGAGGGTGGCGGCCAAAAACATTCAGTACTTC.

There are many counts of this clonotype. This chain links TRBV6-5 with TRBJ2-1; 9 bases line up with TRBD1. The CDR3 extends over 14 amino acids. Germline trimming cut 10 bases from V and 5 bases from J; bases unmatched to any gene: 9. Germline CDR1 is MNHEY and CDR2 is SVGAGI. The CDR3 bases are TGTGCCACCCAGGGACAGGGCACCGACAATGAGCAGTTCTTC. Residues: CATQGQGTDNEQFF.

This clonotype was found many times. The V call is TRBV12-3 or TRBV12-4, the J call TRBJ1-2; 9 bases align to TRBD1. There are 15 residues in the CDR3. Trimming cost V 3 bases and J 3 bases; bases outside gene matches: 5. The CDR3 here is CASSFGTGGDYGYTF. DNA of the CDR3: TGTGCCAGCAGTTTCGGTACAGGGGGCGACTATGGCTACACCTTC.

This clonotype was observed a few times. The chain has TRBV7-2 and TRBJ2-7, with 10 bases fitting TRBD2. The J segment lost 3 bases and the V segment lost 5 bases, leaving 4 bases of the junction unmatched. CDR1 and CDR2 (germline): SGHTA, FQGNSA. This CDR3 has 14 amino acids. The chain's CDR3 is CASSLGLALYEQYF. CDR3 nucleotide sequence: TGTGCCAGCAGCCTGGGACTAGCGCTCTACGAGCAGTACTTC.

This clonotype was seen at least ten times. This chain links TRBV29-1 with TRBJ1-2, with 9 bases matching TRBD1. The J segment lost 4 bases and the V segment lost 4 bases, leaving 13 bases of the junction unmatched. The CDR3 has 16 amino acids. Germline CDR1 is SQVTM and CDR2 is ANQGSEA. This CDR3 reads CSVVGRGTGNTYGYTF. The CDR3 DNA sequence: TGCAGCGTTGTCGGGAGGGGGACAGGGAATACCTATGGCTACACCTTC.

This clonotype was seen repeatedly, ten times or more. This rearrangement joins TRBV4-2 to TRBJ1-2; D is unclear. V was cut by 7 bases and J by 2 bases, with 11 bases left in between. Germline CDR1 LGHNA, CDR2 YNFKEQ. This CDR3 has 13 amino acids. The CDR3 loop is CASTTLGNYGYTF. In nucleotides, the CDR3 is TGTGCCAGCACCACGTTAGGGAACTATGGCTACACCTTC.

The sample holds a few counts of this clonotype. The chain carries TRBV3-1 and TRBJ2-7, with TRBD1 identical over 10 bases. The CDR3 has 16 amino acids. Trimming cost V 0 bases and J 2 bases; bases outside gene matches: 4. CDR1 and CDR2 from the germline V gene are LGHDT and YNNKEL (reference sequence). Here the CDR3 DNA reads TGTGCCAGCAGCCAAGATTTGGGACAGGGGCCCTACGAGCAGTACTTC. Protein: CASSQDLGQGPYEQYF.

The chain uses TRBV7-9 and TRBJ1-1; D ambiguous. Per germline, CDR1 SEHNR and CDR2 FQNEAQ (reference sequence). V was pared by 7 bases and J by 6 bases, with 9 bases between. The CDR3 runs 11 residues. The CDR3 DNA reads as TGTGCCAGCACCAATGCGGCTGAAGCTTTCTTT. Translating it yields CASTNAAEAFF.

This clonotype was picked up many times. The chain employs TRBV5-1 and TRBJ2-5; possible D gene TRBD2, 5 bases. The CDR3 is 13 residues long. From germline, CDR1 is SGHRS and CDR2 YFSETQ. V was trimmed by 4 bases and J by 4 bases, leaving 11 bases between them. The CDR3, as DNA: TGCGCCAGCAGCATCCCTAGCCTAGAGACCCAGTACTTC. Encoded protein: CASSIPSLETQYF.

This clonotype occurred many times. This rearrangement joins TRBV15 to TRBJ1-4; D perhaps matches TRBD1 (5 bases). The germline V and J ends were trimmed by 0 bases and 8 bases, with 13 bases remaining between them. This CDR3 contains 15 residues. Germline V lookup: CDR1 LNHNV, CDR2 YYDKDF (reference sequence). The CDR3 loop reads CATSRDGAGREKLFF. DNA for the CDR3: TGTGCCACCAGCAGAGACGGGGCAGGGCGGGAAAAACTGTTTTTT.

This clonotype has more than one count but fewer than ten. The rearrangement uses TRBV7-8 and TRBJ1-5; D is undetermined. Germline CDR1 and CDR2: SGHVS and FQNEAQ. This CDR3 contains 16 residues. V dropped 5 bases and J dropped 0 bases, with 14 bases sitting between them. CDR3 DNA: TGTGCCAGCAGCCAAACGTGGCTGGATAGCAATCAGCCCCAGCATTTT. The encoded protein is CASSQTWLDSNQPQHF.

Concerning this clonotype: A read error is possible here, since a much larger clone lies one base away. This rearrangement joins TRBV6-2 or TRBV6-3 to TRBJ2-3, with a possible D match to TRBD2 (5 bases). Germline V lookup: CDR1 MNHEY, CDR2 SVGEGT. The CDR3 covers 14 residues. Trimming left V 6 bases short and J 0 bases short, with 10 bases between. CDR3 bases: TGTGCCAGCAGGAGGGATCCTAGCACAGATACGCAGTATTTT. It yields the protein CASRRDPSTDTQYF.

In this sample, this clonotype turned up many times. The DNA for the CDR3 is TGTGCCAGCAGCTCGCTAAGGAGCACAGATACGCAGTATTTT. It yields the protein CASSSLRSTDTQYF. The gene calls are TRBV5-6 and TRBJ2-3; D gene ambiguous. Between the trimmed V and J ends, which lost 3 bases and 0 bases, there was a span of 8 bases. Per the germline V gene, CDR1 is SGHDT and CDR2 is YYEEEE. The CDR3 has 14 amino acids.

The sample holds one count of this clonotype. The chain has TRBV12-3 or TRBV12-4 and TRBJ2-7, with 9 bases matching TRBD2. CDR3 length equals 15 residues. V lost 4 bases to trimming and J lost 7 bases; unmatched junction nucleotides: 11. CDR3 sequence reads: CASSSSSGGNGEQYF. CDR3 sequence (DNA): TGTGCCAGCAGTTCCAGTAGCGGGGGAAACGGGGAGCAGTACTTC.

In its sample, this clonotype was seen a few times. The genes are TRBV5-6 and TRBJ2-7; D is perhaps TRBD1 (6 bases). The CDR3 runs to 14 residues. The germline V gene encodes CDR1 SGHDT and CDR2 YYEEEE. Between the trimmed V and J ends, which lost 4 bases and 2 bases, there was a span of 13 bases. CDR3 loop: CASSRTESPYEQYF. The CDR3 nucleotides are TGTGCCAGCAGCCGGACAGAAAGTCCCTACGAGCAGTACTTC.

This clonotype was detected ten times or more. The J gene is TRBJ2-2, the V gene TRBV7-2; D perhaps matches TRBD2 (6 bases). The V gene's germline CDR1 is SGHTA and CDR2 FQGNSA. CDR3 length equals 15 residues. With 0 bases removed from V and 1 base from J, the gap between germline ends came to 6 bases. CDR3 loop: CASSLASGNTGELFF. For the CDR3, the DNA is TGTGCCAGCAGCTTAGCTAGCGGGAACACCGGGGAGCTGTTTTTT.

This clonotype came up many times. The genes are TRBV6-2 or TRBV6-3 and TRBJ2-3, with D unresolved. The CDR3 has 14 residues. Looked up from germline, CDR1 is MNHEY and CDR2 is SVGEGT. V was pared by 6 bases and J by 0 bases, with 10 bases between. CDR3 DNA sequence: TGTGCCAGCAGGGCCAGGAAGAGCACAGATACGCAGTATTTT. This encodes CASRARKSTDTQYF.

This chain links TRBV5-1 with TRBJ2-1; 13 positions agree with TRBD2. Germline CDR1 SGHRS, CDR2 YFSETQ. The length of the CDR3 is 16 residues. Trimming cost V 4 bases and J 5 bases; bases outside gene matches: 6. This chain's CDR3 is CASSIRLAGGNNEQFF. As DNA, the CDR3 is TGCGCCAGCAGCATACGACTAGCGGGAGGAAACAATGAGCAGTTCTTC.

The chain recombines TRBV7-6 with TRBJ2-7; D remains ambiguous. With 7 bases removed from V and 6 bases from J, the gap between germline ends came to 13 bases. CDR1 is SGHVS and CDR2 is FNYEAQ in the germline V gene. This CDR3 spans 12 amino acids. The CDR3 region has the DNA TGTGCCAGCAATGACCGAACTGGCGAGCAGTACTTC. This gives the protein CASNDRTGEQYF.